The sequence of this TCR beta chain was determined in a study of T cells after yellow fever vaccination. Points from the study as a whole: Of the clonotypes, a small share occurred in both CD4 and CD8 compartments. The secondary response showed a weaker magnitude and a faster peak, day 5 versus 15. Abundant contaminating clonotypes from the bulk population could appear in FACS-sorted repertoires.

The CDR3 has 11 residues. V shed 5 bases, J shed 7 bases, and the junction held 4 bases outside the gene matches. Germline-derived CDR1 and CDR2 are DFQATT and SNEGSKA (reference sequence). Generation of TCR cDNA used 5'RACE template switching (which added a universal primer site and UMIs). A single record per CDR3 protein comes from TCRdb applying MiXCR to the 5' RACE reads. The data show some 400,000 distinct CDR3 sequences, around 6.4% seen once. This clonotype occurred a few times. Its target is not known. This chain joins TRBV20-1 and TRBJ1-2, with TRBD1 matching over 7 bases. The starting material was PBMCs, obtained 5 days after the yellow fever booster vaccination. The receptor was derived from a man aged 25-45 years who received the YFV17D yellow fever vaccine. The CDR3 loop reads CSARTGFGYTF. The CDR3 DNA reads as TGCAGTGCTCGGACAGGCTTTGGCTACACCTTC.